This TCR beta chain was observed in a study of cytomegalovirus exposure and HLA in healthy donors. Study context: Within an early data release were 80 million to 90 million unique TCRs drawn from HLA-typed donors.

CDR3 length equals 14 residues. V gave up 2 bases and J gave up 5 bases; unmatched junction bases: 5. The germline CDR1 and CDR2 sequences are SGHRS and YFSETQ. Study conclusions and caveats: The majority of TCR sequences were rare, yet some public TCRs appeared in many donors. Exclusion as indistinguishable affected some V segments, including TRBV6-2 and TRBV6-3.

Primers included in the PCR were 60 Vbeta and 13 Jbeta primers. Some clones are missing from TCRdb's copy, which holds only in-frame ones; the method was immunoSEQ multiplex PCR. The sample lists about 130,000 clones, 80% to 85% seen once, with about 1.1% in the top ten. Donors were nominally healthy when sampled, though unrecorded immune exposures were likely. Points on this clone: Its specificity is not known.

The V call is TRBV5-1, the J call TRBJ2-5; 8 nucleotides match TRBD1. The source of this sequence is a woman in her 30s in good health and CMV-seronegative. Sequences were obtained from PBMCs. The CDR3 sequence is CASSFPGGFETQYF. The CDR3 region has the DNA TGCGCCAGCAGCTTCCCAGGGGGCTTTGAGACCCAGTACTTC.